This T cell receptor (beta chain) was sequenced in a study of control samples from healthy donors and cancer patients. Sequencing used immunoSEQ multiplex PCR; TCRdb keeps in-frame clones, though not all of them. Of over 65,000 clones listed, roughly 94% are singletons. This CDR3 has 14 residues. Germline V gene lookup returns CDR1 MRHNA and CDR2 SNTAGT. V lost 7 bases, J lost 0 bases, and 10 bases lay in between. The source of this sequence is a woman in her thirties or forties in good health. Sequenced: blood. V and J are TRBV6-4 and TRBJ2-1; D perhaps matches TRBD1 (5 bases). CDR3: CASNRQSSYNEQFF. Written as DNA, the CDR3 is TGTGCCAGCAACCGACAGAGCTCCTACAATGAGCAGTTCTTC.